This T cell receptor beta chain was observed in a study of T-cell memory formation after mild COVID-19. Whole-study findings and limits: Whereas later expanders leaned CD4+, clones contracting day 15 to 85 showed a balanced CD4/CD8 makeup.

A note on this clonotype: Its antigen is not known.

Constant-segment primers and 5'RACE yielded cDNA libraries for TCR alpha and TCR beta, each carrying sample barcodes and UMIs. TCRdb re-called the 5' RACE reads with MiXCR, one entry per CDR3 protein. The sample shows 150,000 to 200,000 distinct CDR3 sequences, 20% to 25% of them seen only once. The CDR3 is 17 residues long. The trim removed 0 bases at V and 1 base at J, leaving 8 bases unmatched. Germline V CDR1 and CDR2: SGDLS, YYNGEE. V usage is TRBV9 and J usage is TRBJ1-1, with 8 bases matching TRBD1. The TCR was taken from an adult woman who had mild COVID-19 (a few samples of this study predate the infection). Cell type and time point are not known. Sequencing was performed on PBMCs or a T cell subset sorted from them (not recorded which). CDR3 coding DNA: TGTGCCAGCAGCGTAGCTACGACAGGGGAGGCGAACACTGAAGCTTTCTTT. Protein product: CASSVATTGEANTEAFF.